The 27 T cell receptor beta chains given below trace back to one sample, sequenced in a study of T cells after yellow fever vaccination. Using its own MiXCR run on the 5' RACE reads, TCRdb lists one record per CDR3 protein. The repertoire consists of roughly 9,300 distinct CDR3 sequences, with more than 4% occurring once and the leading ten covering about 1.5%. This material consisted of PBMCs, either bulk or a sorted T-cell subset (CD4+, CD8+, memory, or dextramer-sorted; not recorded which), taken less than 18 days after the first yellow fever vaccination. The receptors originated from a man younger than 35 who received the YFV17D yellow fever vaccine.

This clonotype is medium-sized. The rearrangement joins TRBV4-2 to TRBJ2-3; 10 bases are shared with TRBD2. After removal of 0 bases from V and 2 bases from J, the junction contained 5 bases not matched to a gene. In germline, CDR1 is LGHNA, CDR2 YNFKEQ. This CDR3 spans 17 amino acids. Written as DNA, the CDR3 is TGTGCCAGCAGCCAAGAATCTAGCGGGGGAGCCACAGATACGCAGTATTTT. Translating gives CASSQESSGGATDTQYF.

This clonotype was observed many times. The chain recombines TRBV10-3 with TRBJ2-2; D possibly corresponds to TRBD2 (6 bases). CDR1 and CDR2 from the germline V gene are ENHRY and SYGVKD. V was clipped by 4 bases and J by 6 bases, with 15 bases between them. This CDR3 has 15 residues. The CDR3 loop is CAISATSFPPGELFF. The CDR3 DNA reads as TGTGCCATCAGTGCGACTAGTTTCCCCCCCGGGGAGCTGTTTTTT.

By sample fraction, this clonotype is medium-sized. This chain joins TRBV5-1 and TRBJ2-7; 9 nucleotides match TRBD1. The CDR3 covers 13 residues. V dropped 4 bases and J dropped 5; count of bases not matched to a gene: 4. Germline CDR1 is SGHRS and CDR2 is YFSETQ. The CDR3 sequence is CASSRDRVNEQYF. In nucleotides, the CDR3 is TGCGCCAGCAGCCGGGACAGGGTAAACGAGCAGTACTTC.

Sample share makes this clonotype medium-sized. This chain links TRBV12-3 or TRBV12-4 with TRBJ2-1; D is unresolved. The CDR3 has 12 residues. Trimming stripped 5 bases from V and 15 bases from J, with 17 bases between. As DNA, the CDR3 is TGTGCCAGCAGTACATGGACCACTTCGGTGTTCTTC. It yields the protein CASSTWTTSVFF.

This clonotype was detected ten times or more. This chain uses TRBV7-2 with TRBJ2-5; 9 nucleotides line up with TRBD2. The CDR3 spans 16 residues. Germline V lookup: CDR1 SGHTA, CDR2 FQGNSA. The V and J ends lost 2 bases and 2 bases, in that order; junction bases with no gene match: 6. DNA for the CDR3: TGTGCCAGCAGCTTATCCCTAGCGGGGAGTCAAGAGACCCAGTACTTC. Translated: CASSLSLAGSQETQYF.

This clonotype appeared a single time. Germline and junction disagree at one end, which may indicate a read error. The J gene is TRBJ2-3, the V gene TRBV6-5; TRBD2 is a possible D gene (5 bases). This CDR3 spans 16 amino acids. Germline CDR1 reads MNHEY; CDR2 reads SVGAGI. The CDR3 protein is CAGSYAPSLSRDTQYF. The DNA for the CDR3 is TGTGCCGGCAGTTACGCGCCTAGCCTTTCCAGAGATACGCAGTATTTT.

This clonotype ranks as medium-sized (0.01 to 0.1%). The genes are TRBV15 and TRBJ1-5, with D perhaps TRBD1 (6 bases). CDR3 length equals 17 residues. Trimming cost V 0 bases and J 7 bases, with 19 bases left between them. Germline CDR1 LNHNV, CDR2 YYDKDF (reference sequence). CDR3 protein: CATSRDEGVGAWQPQHF. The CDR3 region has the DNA TGTGCCACCAGCAGAGATGAGGGGGTTGGGGCTTGGCAGCCCCAGCATTTT.

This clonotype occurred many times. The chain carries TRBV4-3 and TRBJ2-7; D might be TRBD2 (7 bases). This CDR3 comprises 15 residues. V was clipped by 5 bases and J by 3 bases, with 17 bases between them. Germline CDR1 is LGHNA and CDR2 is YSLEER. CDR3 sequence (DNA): TGCGCCAGCAGCTATGACAGGACTAGATTCTACGAGCAGTACTTC. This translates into CASSYDRTRFYEQYF.

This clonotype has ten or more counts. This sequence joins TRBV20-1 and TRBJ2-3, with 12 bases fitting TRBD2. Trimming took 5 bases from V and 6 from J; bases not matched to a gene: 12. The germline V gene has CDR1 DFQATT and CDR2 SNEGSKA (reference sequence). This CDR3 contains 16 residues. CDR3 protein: CSALGLAGDPADTQYF. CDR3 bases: TGCAGTGCTCTGGGACTAGCGGGTGATCCAGCGGATACGCAGTATTTT.

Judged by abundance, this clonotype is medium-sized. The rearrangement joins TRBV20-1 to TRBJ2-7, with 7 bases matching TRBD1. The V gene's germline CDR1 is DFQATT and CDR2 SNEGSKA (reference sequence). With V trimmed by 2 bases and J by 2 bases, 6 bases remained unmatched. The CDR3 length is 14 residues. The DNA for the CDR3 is TGCAGTGCTAGACCACAGGGGTTGACCTACGAGCAGTACTTC. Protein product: CSARPQGLTYEQYF.

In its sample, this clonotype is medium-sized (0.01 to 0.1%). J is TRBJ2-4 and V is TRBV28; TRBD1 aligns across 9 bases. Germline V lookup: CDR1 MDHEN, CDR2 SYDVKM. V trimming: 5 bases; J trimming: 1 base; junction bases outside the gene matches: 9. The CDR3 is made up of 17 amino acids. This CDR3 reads CASSGAGTGLAKNIQYF. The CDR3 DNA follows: TGTGCCAGCAGTGGGGCCGGGACAGGGTTGGCCAAAAACATTCAGTACTTC.

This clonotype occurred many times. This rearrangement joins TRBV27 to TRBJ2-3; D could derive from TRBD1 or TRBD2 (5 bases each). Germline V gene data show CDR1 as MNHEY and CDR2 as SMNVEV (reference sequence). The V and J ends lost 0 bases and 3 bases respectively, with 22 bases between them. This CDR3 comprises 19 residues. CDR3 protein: CASSLSGVGLRLMTDTQYF. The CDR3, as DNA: TGTGCCAGCAGTTTATCGGGGGTAGGGCTACGGCTAATGACAGATACGCAGTATTTT.

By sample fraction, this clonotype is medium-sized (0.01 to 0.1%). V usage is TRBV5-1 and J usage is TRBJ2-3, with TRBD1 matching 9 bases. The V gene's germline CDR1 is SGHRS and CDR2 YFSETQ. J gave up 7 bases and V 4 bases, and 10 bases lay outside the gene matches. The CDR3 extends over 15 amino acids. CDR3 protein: CASSGLQGAGNTQYF. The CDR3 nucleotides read TGCGCCAGCAGCGGACTACAGGGGGCGGGGAATACGCAGTATTTT.

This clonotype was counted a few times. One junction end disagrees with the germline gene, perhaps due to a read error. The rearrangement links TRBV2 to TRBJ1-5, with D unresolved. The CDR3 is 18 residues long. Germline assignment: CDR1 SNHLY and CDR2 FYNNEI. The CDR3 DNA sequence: TGTGCCTGCAGTCTCGCGGGTGAACTTCTCTATAGCAATCAGCCCCAGCATTTT. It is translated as CACSLAGELLYSNQPQHF.

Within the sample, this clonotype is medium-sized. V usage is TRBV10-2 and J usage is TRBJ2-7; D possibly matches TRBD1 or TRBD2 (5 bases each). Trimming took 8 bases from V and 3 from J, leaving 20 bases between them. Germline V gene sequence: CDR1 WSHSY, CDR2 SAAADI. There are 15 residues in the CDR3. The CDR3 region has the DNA TGCGCCAGCCAAGAGCCCTCGGGGACCTTCTACGAGCAGTACTTC. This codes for CASQEPSGTFYEQYF.

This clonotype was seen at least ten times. The CDR3 reads CASSRTSSTDTQYF. The CDR3 region has the DNA TGCGCCAGCAGCAGGACATCTAGCACAGATACGCAGTATTTT. This chain joins TRBV5-1 and TRBJ2-3; possible D gene TRBD1, 5 bases. Per the germline V gene, CDR1 is SGHRS and CDR2 is YFSETQ. The CDR3 loop spans 14 amino acids. V shed 4 bases and J shed 0 bases, with 9 bases lying between them. Based on the CDR3 plus reference TRBV5-1 and TRBJ2-3, the full variable domain is KAGVTQTPRYLIKTRGQQVTLSCSPISGHRSVSWYQQTPGQGLQFLFEYFSETQRNKGNFPGRFSGRQFSNSRSEMNVSTLELGDSALYLCASSRTSSTDTQYFGPGTRLTVL.

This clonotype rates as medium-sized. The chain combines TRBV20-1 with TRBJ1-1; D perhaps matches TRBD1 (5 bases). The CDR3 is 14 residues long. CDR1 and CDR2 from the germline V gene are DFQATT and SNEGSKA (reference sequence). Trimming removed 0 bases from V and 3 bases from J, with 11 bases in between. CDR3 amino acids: CSAREVGRDTEAFF. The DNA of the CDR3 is TGCAGTGCTAGAGAAGTGGGGCGGGACACTGAAGCTTTCTTT.

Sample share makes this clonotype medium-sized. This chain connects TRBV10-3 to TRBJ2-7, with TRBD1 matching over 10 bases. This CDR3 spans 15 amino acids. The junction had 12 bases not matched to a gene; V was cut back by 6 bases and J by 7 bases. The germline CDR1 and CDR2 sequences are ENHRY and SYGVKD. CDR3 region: CAISEGRDRGREQYF. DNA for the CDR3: TGTGCCATCAGCGAGGGCCGGGACAGGGGACGTGAGCAGTACTTC.

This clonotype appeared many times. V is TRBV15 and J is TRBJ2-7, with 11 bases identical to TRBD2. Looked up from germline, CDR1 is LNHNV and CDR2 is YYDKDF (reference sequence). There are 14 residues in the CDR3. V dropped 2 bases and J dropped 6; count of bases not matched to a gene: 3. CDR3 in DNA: TGTGCCACCAGCAGATTAGCGGGGGGGCGCGAGCAGTACTTC. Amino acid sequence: CATSRLAGGREQYF.

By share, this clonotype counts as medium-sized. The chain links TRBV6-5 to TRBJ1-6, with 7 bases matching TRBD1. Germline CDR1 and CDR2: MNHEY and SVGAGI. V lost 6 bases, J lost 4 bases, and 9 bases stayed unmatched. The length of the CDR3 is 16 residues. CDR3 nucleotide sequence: TGTGCCAGCAGCCGGGACAGAAAAACTTATAATTCACCCCTCCACTTT. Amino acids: CASSRDRKTYNSPLHF.

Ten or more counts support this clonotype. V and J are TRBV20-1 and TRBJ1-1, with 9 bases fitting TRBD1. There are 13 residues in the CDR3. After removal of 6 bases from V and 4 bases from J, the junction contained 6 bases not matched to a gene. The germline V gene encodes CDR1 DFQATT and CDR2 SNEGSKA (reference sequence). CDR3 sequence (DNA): TGCAGTGCCCCTCGACAGGGGGGCACTGAAGCTTTCTTT. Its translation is CSAPRQGGTEAFF.

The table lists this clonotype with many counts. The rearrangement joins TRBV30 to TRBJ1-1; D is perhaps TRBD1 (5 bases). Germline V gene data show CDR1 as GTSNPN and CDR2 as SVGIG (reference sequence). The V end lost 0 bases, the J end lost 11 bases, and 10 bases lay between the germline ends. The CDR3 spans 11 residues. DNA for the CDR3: TGTGCCTGGAGTGTTCAGGGATCGGCTTTCTTT. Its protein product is CAWSVQGSAFF.

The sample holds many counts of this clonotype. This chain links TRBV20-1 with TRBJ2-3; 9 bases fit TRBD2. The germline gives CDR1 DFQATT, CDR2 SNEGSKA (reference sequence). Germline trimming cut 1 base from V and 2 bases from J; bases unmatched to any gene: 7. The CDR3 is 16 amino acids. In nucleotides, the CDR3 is TGCAGTGCTAGAGTTGGCGGACTAGCGTTCACAGATACGCAGTATTTT. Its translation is CSARVGGLAFTDTQYF.

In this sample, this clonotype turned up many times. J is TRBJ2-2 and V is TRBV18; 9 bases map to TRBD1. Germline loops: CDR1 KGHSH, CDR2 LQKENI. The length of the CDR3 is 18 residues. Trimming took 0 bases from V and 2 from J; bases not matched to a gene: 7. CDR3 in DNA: TGTGCCAGCTCACCACCCCGGGACAGGGTTGAAAACACCGGGGAGCTGTTTTTT. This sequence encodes CASSPPRDRVENTGELFF. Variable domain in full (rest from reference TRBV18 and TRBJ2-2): NAGVMQNPRHLVRRRGQEARLRCSPMKGHSHVYWYRQLPEEGLKFMVYLQKENIIDESGMPKERFSAEFPKEGPSILRIQQVVRGDSAAYFCASSPPRDRVENTGELFFGEGSRLTVL.

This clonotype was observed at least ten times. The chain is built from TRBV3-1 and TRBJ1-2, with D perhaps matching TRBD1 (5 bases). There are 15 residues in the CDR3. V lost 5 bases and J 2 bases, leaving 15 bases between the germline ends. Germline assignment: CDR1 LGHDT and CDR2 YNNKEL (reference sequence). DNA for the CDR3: TGTGCCAGCAGCGATCGGGACGGGGGAAACTATGGCTACACCTTC. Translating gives CASSDRDGGNYGYTF.

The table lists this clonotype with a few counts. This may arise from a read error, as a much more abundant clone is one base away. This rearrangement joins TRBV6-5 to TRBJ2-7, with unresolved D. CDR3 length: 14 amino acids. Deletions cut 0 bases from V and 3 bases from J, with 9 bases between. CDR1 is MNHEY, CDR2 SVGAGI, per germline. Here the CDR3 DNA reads TGTGCCAGCAGTTACTCCGCTAGATACTACGAGCAGTACTTC. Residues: CASSYSARYYEQYF.

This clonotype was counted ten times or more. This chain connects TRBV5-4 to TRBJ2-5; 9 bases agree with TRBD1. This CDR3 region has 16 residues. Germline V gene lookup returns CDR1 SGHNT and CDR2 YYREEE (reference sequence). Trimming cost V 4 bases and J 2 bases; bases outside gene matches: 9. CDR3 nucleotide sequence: TGTGCCAGCAGCCAGGGACAGGGTAGGGGTCAAGAGACCCAGTACTTC. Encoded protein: CASSQGQGRGQETQYF.